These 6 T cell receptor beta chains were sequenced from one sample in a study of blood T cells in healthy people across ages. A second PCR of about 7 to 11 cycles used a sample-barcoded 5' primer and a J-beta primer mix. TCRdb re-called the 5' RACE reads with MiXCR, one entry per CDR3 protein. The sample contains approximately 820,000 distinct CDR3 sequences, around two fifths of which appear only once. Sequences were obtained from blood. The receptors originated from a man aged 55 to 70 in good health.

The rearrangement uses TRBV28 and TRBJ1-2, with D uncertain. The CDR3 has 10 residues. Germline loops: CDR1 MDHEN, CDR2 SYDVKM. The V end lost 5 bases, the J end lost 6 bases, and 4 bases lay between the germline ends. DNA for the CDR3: TGTGCCAGCAGTCAAAATGGCTACACCTTC. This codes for CASSQNGYTF.

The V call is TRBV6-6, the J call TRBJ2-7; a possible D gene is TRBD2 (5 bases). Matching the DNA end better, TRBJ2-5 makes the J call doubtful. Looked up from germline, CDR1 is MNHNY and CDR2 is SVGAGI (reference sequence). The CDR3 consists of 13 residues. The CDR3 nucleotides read TGTGCCAGCAGTTACCCGAGGGTGATGACCCAGTACTTC. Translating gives CASSYPRVMTQYF.

CDR3 residues: CASSLLTYNEQFF. The CDR3 DNA reads as TGTGCCAGCAGTCTTCTCACCTACAATGAGCAGTTCTTC. V is TRBV2 and J is TRBJ2-1; D not resolved. V lost 5 bases and J lost 2, with 7 bases in between. The CDR3 length is 13 residues. The germline V gene has CDR1 SNHLY and CDR2 FYNNEI. The full variable domain, with the rest looked up from reference TRBV2 and TRBJ2-1, is EPEVTQTPSHQVTQMGQEVILRCVPISNHLYFYWYRQILGQKVEFLVSFYNNEISEKSEIFDDQFSVERPDGSNFTLKIRSTKLEDSAMYFCASSLLTYNEQFFGPGTRLTVL.

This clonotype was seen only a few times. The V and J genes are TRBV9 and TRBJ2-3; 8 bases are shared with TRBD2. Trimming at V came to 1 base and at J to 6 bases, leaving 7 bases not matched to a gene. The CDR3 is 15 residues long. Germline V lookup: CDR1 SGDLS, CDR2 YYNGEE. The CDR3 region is CASSVSGGGSDTQYF. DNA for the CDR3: TGTGCCAGCAGCGTAAGCGGGGGTGGCTCGGATACGCAGTATTTT.

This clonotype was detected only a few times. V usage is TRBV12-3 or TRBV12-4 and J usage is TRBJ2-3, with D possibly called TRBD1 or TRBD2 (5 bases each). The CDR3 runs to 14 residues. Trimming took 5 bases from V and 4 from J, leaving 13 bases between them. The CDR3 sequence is CASSKSMGADTQYF. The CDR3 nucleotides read TGTGCCAGCAGTAAGAGTATGGGGGCAGATACGCAGTATTTT.

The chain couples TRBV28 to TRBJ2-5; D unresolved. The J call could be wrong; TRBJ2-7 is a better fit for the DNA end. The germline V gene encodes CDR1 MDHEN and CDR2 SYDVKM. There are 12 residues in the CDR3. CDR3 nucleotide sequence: TGTGCCAGCAGTTTCAAACCGCTCGAGCAGTACTTC. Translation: CASSFKPLEQYF.